The 14 T cell receptor beta chains in this list originate from one sample, sequenced in a study of T cell changes during pregnancy in multiple sclerosis. The assay was immunoSEQ multiplex PCR, and TCRdb's table has in-frame clones only and misses some. Among nearly 60,000 clones listed, about 90% were seen once. The source was CD4+ T cells from peripheral blood mononuclear cells, collected after pregnancy. These receptor sequences come from a female donor in good health, enrolled as a control in a pregnancy study.

This rearrangement joins TRBV2 to TRBJ1-2, with 9 positions matching TRBD1. Germline V gene sequence: CDR1 SNHLY, CDR2 FYNNEI. J gave up 7 bases and V 2 bases, and 8 bases lay outside the gene matches. This CDR3 is 15 amino acids long. The DNA for the CDR3 is TGTGCCAGCAGTGAAATGAGAACAGGGGGCCGTGGCTACACCTTC. Translation: CASSEMRTGGRGYTF.

J is TRBJ1-1 and V is TRBV2; D not certain. The CDR3 consists of 12 residues. In germline, CDR1 is SNHLY, CDR2 FYNNEI. Trimming took 7 bases from V and 0 from J, leaving 6 bases between them. The CDR3 loop reads CASTLLNTEAFF. CDR3 DNA sequence: TGTGCCAGCACCCTCCTGAACACTGAAGCTTTCTTT.

The chain couples TRBV2 to TRBJ1-2, with 7 positions matching TRBD1. CDR1 SNHLY and CDR2 FYNNEI come from the germline V gene. Trimming at V came to 5 bases and at J to 2 bases, leaving 2 bases not matched to a gene. CDR3 size: 13 residues. DNA of the CDR3: TGTGCCAGCAGTAAGACAGGGAACTATGGCTACACCTTC. Translated, it gives CASSKTGNYGYTF. The full variable domain, its missing parts supplied by reference TRBV2 and TRBJ1-2, is EPEVTQTPSHQVTQMGQEVILRCVPISNHLYFYWYRQILGQKVEFLVSFYNNEISEKSEIFDDQFSVERPDGSNFTLKIRSTKLEDSAMYFCASSKTGNYGYTFGSGTRLTVV.

This clone was seen only once. The chain uses TRBV2 and TRBJ2-5; 9 nucleotides align to TRBD1. The ends lost 11 bases at V and 5 bases at J; junction bases unmatched: 12. Germline V gene sequence: CDR1 SNHLY, CDR2 FYNNEI. The CDR3 totals 14 residues. This CDR3 is CAALAQGAGETQYF. The CDR3 coding sequence is TGTGCCGCGTTAGCACAGGGGGCCGGGGAGACCCAGTACTTC.

The gene calls are TRBV5-1 and TRBJ2-3, with TRBD1 matching over 11 bases. The CDR3 has 15 residues. In germline, CDR1 is SGHRS, CDR2 YFSETQ. Trimming cost V 5 bases and J 1 base; bases outside gene matches: 3. The CDR3: CASSWTGGGTDTQYF. The CDR3 coding sequence is TGCGCCAGCAGTTGGACAGGGGGCGGCACAGATACGCAGTATTTT.

The chain is built from TRBV5-4 and TRBJ2-3; a possible D gene is TRBD1 (5 bases). With 0 bases removed from V and 2 bases from J, the gap between germline ends came to 7 bases. The CDR3 runs to 14 residues. CDR1 SGHNT and CDR2 YYREEE come from the germline V gene (reference sequence). The CDR3 DNA reads as TGTGCCAGCAGCTTGGGACAGAACACAGATACGCAGTATTTT. Translating gives CASSLGQNTDTQYF.

In regard to this clone: This sample also contains other DNA sequences that code for the same CDR3. V is TRBV6-5 and J is TRBJ1-5; TRBD1 matches at 7 bases. The CDR3 consists of 13 residues. Germline CDR1 reads MNHEY; CDR2 reads SVGAGI. The junction had 2 bases not matched to a gene; V was cut back by 5 bases and J by 4 bases. The CDR3 here is CASSVQGNQPQHF. For the CDR3, the DNA is TGTGCCAGCAGTGTACAGGGGAATCAGCCCCAGCATTTT.

This clone was seen just once. This chain connects TRBV14 to TRBJ2-7, with D possibly being TRBD1 (5 bases). Per germline, CDR1 SGHDN and CDR2 FVKESK. The CDR3 contains 14 residues. With 4 bases removed from V and 0 bases from J, the gap between germline ends came to 10 bases. The CDR3: CASSRSGPSYEQYF. In nucleotides, the CDR3 is TGTGCCAGCAGCCGGTCAGGGCCCTCCTACGAGCAGTACTTC.

The CDR3 loop reads CASSLSGYQPQHF. The CDR3 bases are TGTGCCAGCAGCTTGTCAGGGTATCAGCCCCAGCATTTT. The chain joins TRBV5-6 to TRBJ1-5, with D tentatively TRBD1 (5 bases). The CDR3 consists of 13 residues. Germline CDR1 SGHDT, CDR2 YYEEEE. With 1 base removed from V and 5 bases from J, the gap between germline ends came to 7 bases. The full variable domain, rest sourced from reference TRBV5-6 and TRBJ1-5, is DAGVTQSPTHLIKTRGQQVTLRCSPKSGHDTVSWYQQALGQGPQFIFQYYEEEERQRGNFPDRFSGHQFPNYSSELNVNALLLGDSALYLCASSLSGYQPQHFGDGTRLSIL.

The chain combines TRBV19 with TRBJ1-1; D is ambiguous. Germline V CDR1 and CDR2: LNHDA, SQIVND (reference sequence). The V and J ends lost 5 bases and 4 bases respectively, with 11 bases between them. The CDR3 is made up of 13 amino acids. CDR3 residues: CASSDVRSTEAFF. CDR3 DNA: TGTGCCAGTAGTGACGTTCGGAGCACTGAAGCTTTCTTT. Full variable domain (remainder filled in from reference TRBV19 and TRBJ1-1): DGGITQSPKYLFRKEGQNVTLSCEQNLNHDAMYWYRQDPGQGLRLIYYSQIVNDFQKGDIAEGYSVSREKKESFPLTVTSAQKNPTAFYLCASSDVRSTEAFFGQGTRLTVV.

The genes are TRBV19 and TRBJ1-1, with D possibly being TRBD1 (5 bases). V shed 1 base and J shed 5 bases, with 11 bases lying between them. The length of the CDR3 is 14 residues. Per germline, CDR1 LNHDA and CDR2 SQIVND (reference sequence). This CDR3 is CASSIGTKDTEAFF. CDR3 nucleotide sequence: TGTGCCAGTAGTATAGGGACAAAAGATACTGAAGCTTTCTTT.

This rearrangement joins TRBV29-1 to TRBJ2-5, with 7 bases identical to TRBD1. The better agreement between TRBJ2-7 and the DNA end casts doubt on the J call. The CDR3 is made up of 13 amino acids. CDR1 and CDR2 from the germline V gene are SQVTM and ANQGSEA. CDR3 protein: CSVGPVQGYEQYF. The CDR3 nucleotides read TGCAGCGTTGGTCCCGTACAGGGGTACGAGCAGTACTTC.

CDR3 in DNA: TGTGCCAGCAGTGAAGACAGGGACACAGATACGCAGTATTTT. It encodes CASSEDRDTDTQYF. V usage is TRBV6-1 and J usage is TRBJ2-3; perhaps TRBD1 as D (6 bases). From germline, CDR1 is MNHNS and CDR2 SASEGT. V shed 1 base and J shed 2 bases, with 7 bases lying between them. The CDR3 covers 14 residues.

The V and J genes are TRBV5-4 and TRBJ1-1; D not resolved. V lost 4 bases and J lost 2, with 15 bases in between. CDR3 length: 15 residues. Germline CDR1 is SGHNT and CDR2 is YYREEE (reference sequence). The CDR3 DNA sequence: TGTGCCAGCAGCCCCGGGGATTGGAGCAACACTGAAGCTTTCTTT. This translates into CASSPGDWSNTEAFF.